Sequencing of this TCR beta chain was carried out in a study of vaccination effects on CD4 cells after COVID-19. With respect to this clone: The antigen is undetermined.

Antigen-specific CD4+ T cells expanded by the ViraFEST assay with viral peptide pools were then sequenced. At the end of roughly 9 days of culture, CD4+ T cells were isolated. SARS-CoV-2 infected the person between March and December 2020, as confirmed by PCR. A density of fewer than 2.5 million PBMC per well was used; these cells were cultured with around 10 IU/ml IL-2 and around 9.6 ug/ml peptides. Days 3 and 7 were when half the medium was replaced with IL-2 medium. Germline V gives CDR1 MGHRA, CDR2 YSYEKL. Trimming stripped 5 bases from V and 1 base from J, with 13 bases between. This CDR3 spans 15 amino acids. Clones were sequenced by immunoSEQ multiplex PCR, and TCRdb holds only the in-frame ones, with some missing. The repertoire holds around 49,000 clones, with approximately 81% as singletons.

The gene calls are TRBV4-1 and TRBJ2-3, with D possibly TRBD1 on 5 matching bases. Sequencing used CD4+ T cells from PBMCs cultured with a peptide pool, obtained before COVID-19 vaccination. This TCR came from a human donor who had a prior SARS-CoV-2 infection. CDR3 residues: CASSEKTGRTDTQYF. As DNA, the CDR3 is TGCGCCAGCAGCGAAAAAACAGGACGCACAGATACGCAGTATTTT.